This is a list of T cell receptor beta chains from one sample in a study of T cell responses to AZD1222 COVID-19 vaccine. Profiling relied on immunoSEQ multiplex PCR, and the TCRdb table lists in-frame clones only, not all of them. The sample records about 100,000 clones, about 86% being singletons. The source material was peripheral blood, sampled on day 0 of AZD1222 vaccination. All receptors derive from an adult in good health. The conserved cysteine and the conserved F or W are not part of the CDR3 here.

v_call	j_call	cdr3_aa
TRBV15	TRBJ1-6	ATSRDHNSPLH
TRBV7-2	TRBJ1-3	ASSPRALSGNTIY
TRBV2	TRBJ1-1	ASSVRVVVYTEAF
TRBV5-1	TRBJ1-3	ASSPGTPRNTIY
TRBV29-1	TRBJ1-2	SVEDQVEGAYGYT
TRBV7-3	TRBJ2-2	ASSRGHANTGELF
TRBV18	TRBJ1-5	ASSLAGTGGNSNQPQH
TRBV5-1	TRBJ2-3	ASSSSGGSTDTQY
TRBV7-8	TRBJ2-5	ASSYDPGRLQETQY
TRBV2	TRBJ2-7	ASLLRLSYEQY
TRBV28	TRBJ1-4	ASSPGTGTYEKLF
TRBV5-1	TRBJ1-2	ASSYEGAYGYT
TRBV7-3	TRBJ1-6	ASSQNSGQTSPLH
TRBV4-2	TRBJ1-4	ASSDSRLQEKLF
TRBV25-1	TRBJ1-2	ASSESMKGRNYGYT
TRBV25-1	TRBJ1-2	ASSKNRDGDYGYT
TRBV14	TRBJ1-2	ASSPRDRWYGYT
TRBV9	TRBJ2-6	ASSVGGGTTSGANVLT
TRBV5-1	TRBJ1-5	ASRLDTLNQPQH
TRBV5-1	TRBJ1-4	ASSTGGQGAIEKLF
TRBV11-2	TRBJ2-5	ASSLWTSGGAGGETQY
TRBV11-2	TRBJ1-3	ASSLEQANTIY
TRBV5-5	TRBJ1-2	ASSLNRDFYGYT
TRBV3-1/TRBV3-2	TRBJ1-1	ASSHRANTEAF
TRBV29-1	TRBJ1-2	SVGQGIIGYT
TRBV6-1	TRBJ1-2	ASSDDRGRGGYT
TRBV28	TRBJ1-3	ASAAGNTIY
TRBV2	TRBJ1-6	ASSVTYNSPLH
TRBV2	TRBJ1-5	ASSVGYNQPQH
TRBV7-3	TRBJ1-6	ASSLGADYNSPLH
TRBV5-1	TRBJ1-5	ASSLGTLSNQPQH
TRBV11-2	TRBJ1-1	ASSLQNTEAF
TRBV28	TRBJ2-1	ASSSPLNRLTLVSYNEQF
TRBV6-2/TRBV6-3	TRBJ2-3	ASSSRGPSTDTQY
TRBV6-5	TRBJ2-3	ASSFLGGLTDTQY
TRBV5-5	TRBJ1-1	ASSSQGAGVNTEAF
TRBV2	TRBJ1-1	ASSVGTEAF
TRBV19	TRBJ2-4	ASSATGAKNIQY
TRBV15	TRBJ2-3	ATSKTGAADTQY
TRBV6-4	TRBJ2-1	ASSDNGGGINEQF
TRBV5-1	TRBJ1-2	ASSLVLGYGGYT
TRBV3-1/TRBV3-2	TRBJ2-7	ASSQAGGASYEQY
TRBV30	TRBJ2-2	AWSRDRGRRNTGELF
TRBV27	TRBJ2-3	ASISPGTGRDTQY
TRBV7-3	TRBJ1-5	ASSPGQPERPQH
TRBV5-8	TRBJ2-6	ASSFAGANVLT
TRBV2	TRBJ1-3	ASRTGRGASGNTIY
TRBV5-1	TRBJ1-1	ASSLGTEAF
TRBV29-1	TRBJ2-7	SVQGPYEQY
TRBV18	TRBJ2-1	ASSPLGGGEQF
TRBV11-2	TRBJ2-7	ASSLTGGHSYEQY
TRBV18	TRBJ1-2	ASSPDSGSRYGYT
TRBV2	TRBJ2-3	ASRALDNTDTQY
TRBV3-1/TRBV3-2	TRBJ1-1	ASSQENQKAF
TRBV2	TRBJ1-5	ASSEAAGRGAQH